The TCR beta chain described here comes from a study of OX40 agonist ivuxolimab in advanced cancers. Measured with immunoSEQ multiplex PCR; TCRdb has only the in-frame clones, and not every one. The table includes tens of thousands of clones, approximately 88% detected once. The CDR3 runs to 17 residues. Per germline, CDR1 SGDLS and CDR2 YYNGEE. V was clipped by 3 bases and J by 9 bases, with 25 bases between them. A single count supports this clone. Its antigen is unknown. Study results and caveats: Some nonresponders additionally presented with little normalized T-cell clonal expansion.

V is TRBV9 and J is TRBJ2-4; tentatively, D is TRBD1 or TRBD2 (7 bases each). This receptor was identified in an adult with an advanced solid tumor such as melanoma, head and neck, liver or kidney cancer. The specimen comprised CD4+ or CD8+ T cells sorted from blood, sampled in a trial of the OX40 agonist ivuxolimab. The CDR3 reads CASSGRGGQFTEGIQYF. The CDR3 region has the DNA TGTGCCAGCAGCGGGAGGGGGGGACAGTTCACCGAAGGCATTCAGTACTTC.